This T cell receptor beta chain was identified during a study of T cell responses to AZD1222 COVID-19 vaccine. This clone has a single count. The method was immunoSEQ multiplex PCR; TCRdb's version includes in-frame clones alone and lacks a portion of them. This table has some 110,000 clones, around 89% appearing once. The CDR3 is made up of 10 amino acids. Trimming cost V 6 bases and J 4 bases, with 3 bases left between them. Germline V gives CDR1 MNHNS, CDR2 SASEGT. The specimen comprised peripheral blood, sampled on day 0 of AZD1222 vaccination. V gene TRBV6-1 combines with J gene TRBJ2-5; D ambiguous. This clonotype was sampled from an adult in good health. As DNA, the CDR3 is TGTGCCAGCAGCGGAGAGACCCAGTACTTC. It translates to CASSGETQYF.